The 29 T cell receptor beta chains below come from one sample, sequenced in a study of identical twins. TCRdb re-analysed the 5' RACE reads in MiXCR, keeping a single row per CDR3 protein. The sample has around 340,000 distinct CDR3 sequences, about 9% seen once. Material for sequencing was naive T cells sorted from blood. These receptor sequences come from a woman between 50 and 59 years old in good health.

This clonotype came up a few times. CDR3 bases: TGTGCCAGCAGCGCCGACAGGTCGCAGCATTTT. This gives the protein CASSADRSQHF. The V and J genes are TRBV6-1 and TRBJ1-5; weak D call: TRBD1 (6 bases). Germline assignment: CDR1 MNHNS and CDR2 SASEGT. This CDR3 is built from 11 residues. V lost 6 bases and J lost 13, with 13 bases in between.

The chain combines TRBV28 with TRBJ2-6; D is perhaps TRBD1 (5 bases). The CDR3 runs 16 residues. The germline CDR1 and CDR2 sequences are MDHEN and SYDVKM. Deletions cut 4 bases from V and 3 bases from J, with 13 bases between. CDR3 coding DNA: TGTGCCAGCAGTTCTCCAGGGTCCCATGGGGCCAACGTCCTGACTTTC. Translated: CASSSPGSHGANVLTF.

This clonotype was picked up many times. This chain links TRBV12-3 or TRBV12-4 with TRBJ1-2; 8 bases line up with TRBD1. The CDR3 covers 15 residues. V was pared by 6 bases and J by 2 bases, with 8 bases of the junction left unmatched. The CDR3 coding sequence is TGTGCCAGCAGCCTCCGGACAGGGTCAAACTATGGCTACACCTTC. Its protein is CASSLRTGSNYGYTF.

The chain is built from TRBV28 and TRBJ2-2, with TRBD1 matching over 11 bases. This CDR3 has 17 amino acids. The germline V gene encodes CDR1 MDHEN and CDR2 SYDVKM. V gave up 6 bases and J gave up 0 bases; unmatched junction bases: 6. CDR3 sequence (DNA): TGTGCCAGCAGATTTGGGGGACAGGGGGCGAACACCGGGGAGCTGTTTTTT. This codes for CASRFGGQGANTGELFF.

This clonotype was counted at least ten times. J is TRBJ2-1 and V is TRBV11-3, with D unresolved. V shed 0 bases and J shed 6 bases, with 12 bases lying between them. This CDR3 region has 15 residues. CDR1 and CDR2 (germline): SGHNT, YENEEA. CDR3 residues: CASSLDGVARNEQFF. Here the CDR3 DNA reads TGTGCCAGCAGCTTAGATGGTGTAGCCCGCAATGAGCAGTTCTTC.

This chain connects TRBV27 to TRBJ2-7; no definite D call. Germline lookup yields CDR1 MNHEY and CDR2 SMNVEV (reference sequence). This CDR3 is built from 12 residues. Trimming pared 0 bases from V and 5 bases from J, leaving 5 bases between. Here the CDR3 reads CASSLSGNEQYF. The CDR3 DNA is TGTGCCAGCAGTTTATCAGGGAACGAGCAGTACTTC.

This clonotype was recorded many times. The V gene is TRBV20-1, the J gene TRBJ2-7; 8 nucleotides line up with TRBD2. Per germline, CDR1 DFQATT and CDR2 SNEGSKA (reference sequence). This CDR3 has 13 amino acids. J gave up 4 bases and V 3 bases, and 5 bases lay outside the gene matches. CDR3 loop: CSASPREGYEQYV. The CDR3 coding sequence is TGCAGTGCTAGCCCACGGGAGGGGTACGAGCAGTACGTC.

This chain joins TRBV11-1 and TRBJ2-5, with unresolved D. Germline CDR1 and CDR2: SGHAT and FQDESV (reference sequence). This CDR3 contains 14 residues. V lost 7 bases and J lost 0, with 12 bases in between. This chain's CDR3 is CASTMTRDQETQYF. The CDR3 DNA follows: TGTGCCAGCACTATGACCCGGGACCAAGAGACCCAGTACTTC.

At least ten counts were recorded for this clonotype. This chain connects TRBV24-1 to TRBJ2-1, with TRBD2 identical over 10 bases. The CDR3 has 19 residues. Germline values: CDR1 KGHDR, CDR2 SFDVKD. V lost 4 bases to trimming and J lost 0 bases; unmatched junction nucleotides: 11. CDR3 coding DNA: TGTGCCACCAGTGACCCAACACTAGCGGGACCTAGCTCCTACAATGAGCAGTTCTTC. Its translation: CATSDPTLAGPSSYNEQFF.

This clonotype was seen a handful of times. The chain couples TRBV7-3 to TRBJ1-3, with D perhaps TRBD1 (6 bases). V was shortened by 5 bases and J by 2 bases, with 10 bases between the two germline ends. Germline CDR1 is SGHTA and CDR2 is FQGTGA. The CDR3 extends over 14 amino acids. The CDR3 nucleotides are TGTGCCAGCAGCCGAACAGGGACTGGAAACACCATATATTTT. This gives the protein CASSRTGTGNTIYF. The variable domain in full, completed from reference TRBV7-3 and TRBJ1-3, reads GAGVSQTPSNKVTEKGKYVELRCDPISGHTALYWYRQSLGQGPEFLIYFQGTGAADDSGLPNDRFFAVRPEGSVSTLKIQRTERGDSAVYLCASSRTGTGNTIYFGEGSWLTVV.

There are a few counts of this clonotype. The V gene is TRBV20-1, the J gene TRBJ2-5; D is uncertain. V lost 3 bases and J lost 2, with 13 bases in between. Per germline, CDR1 DFQATT and CDR2 SNEGSKA (reference sequence). This CDR3 has 14 amino acids. CDR3 region: CSASDTRPQETQYF. The CDR3 bases are TGCAGTGCTAGTGATACGCGTCCTCAAGAGACCCAGTACTTC.

In nucleotides, the CDR3 is TGTGCCAGCAGTGAAGCGCTTCATGGACAGGGGCTTATGAACACTGAAGCTTTCTTT. This gives the protein CASSEALHGQGLMNTEAFF. The chain is built from TRBV2 and TRBJ1-1; 9 bases agree with TRBD1. The germline V gene encodes CDR1 SNHLY and CDR2 FYNNEI. The CDR3 spans 19 residues. J was trimmed by 0 bases and V by 0 bases; bases with no gene match: 11.

The chain links TRBV18 to TRBJ2-7, with D tentatively TRBD1 (5 bases). V gave up 5 bases and J gave up 3 bases, with 8 bases separating them. The CDR3 consists of 12 residues. CDR1 is KGHSH, CDR2 LQKENI, per germline. Here the CDR3 reads CASSTQGYEQYV. Here the CDR3 DNA reads TGTGCCAGCTCAACTCAGGGCTACGAGCAGTACGTC.

This clonotype came up a few times. The rearrangement links TRBV20-1 to TRBJ2-7; 9 bases line up with TRBD1. V lost 6 bases and J lost 3; bases outside the gene matches: 9. CDR3 size: 14 residues. Per the germline V gene, CDR1 is DFQATT and CDR2 is SNEGSKA (reference sequence). The CDR3 spells CSASTGGVNYEQYF. CDR3 coding DNA: TGCAGTGCATCGACAGGGGGGGTAAACTACGAGCAGTACTTC.

This clonotype was picked up a small number of times. This chain links TRBV6-5 with TRBJ2-6; the D is unclear. Germline CDR1 and CDR2: MNHEY and SVGAGI. V was pared by 11 bases and J by 4 bases, with 18 bases between. The CDR3 contains 15 residues. The CDR3 region has the DNA TGTGCCGGCCTGCCCTGCGTTTCAGGGGCCAACGTCCTGACTTTC. It is translated as CAGLPCVSGANVLTF.

This chain uses TRBV20-1 with TRBJ2-7, with D perhaps matching TRBD2 (5 bases). In germline, CDR1 is DFQATT, CDR2 SNEGSKA (reference sequence). V was clipped by 6 bases and J by 3 bases, with 18 bases between them. The CDR3 totals 14 residues. The chain's CDR3 is CSAASAGPDYEQYF. The CDR3 DNA reads as TGCAGTGCCGCCTCCGCGGGTCCAGACTACGAGCAGTACTTC.

This clonotype was detected ten times or more. V and J are TRBV12-3 or TRBV12-4 and TRBJ2-5; D unresolved. The V end was cut by 6 bases, the J end by 5 bases, with 10 bases between. The CDR3 is 12 residues long. The CDR3 is CASSGEGETQYF. The CDR3 DNA is TGTGCCAGCAGCGGAGAAGGGGAGACCCAGTACTTC.

In this sample, this clonotype turned up a few times. The chain combines TRBV25-1 with TRBJ2-1; TRBD2 matches at 7 bases. Germline CDR1 reads MGHDK; CDR2 reads SYGVNS. The CDR3 spans 15 residues. Trimming at V came to 2 bases and at J to 6 bases, leaving 7 bases not matched to a gene. CDR3 DNA sequence: TGTGCCAGCAGTGAAGCTCGCGGGAGATCCAATGAGCAGTTCTTC. Residues: CASSEARGRSNEQFF.

This clonotype was counted a few times. J is TRBJ1-2 and V is TRBV25-1, with TRBD1 identical over 7 bases. CDR1 and CDR2 (germline): MGHDK, SYGVNS. V was pared by 2 bases and J by 4 bases, with 4 bases of the junction left unmatched. This CDR3 is built from 14 residues. CDR3 DNA sequence: TGTGCCAGCAGTGAACCGGGACAGAGCTATGGCTACACCTTC. Translation: CASSEPGQSYGYTF.

There are many counts of this clonotype. The rearrangement joins TRBV29-1 to TRBJ2-1; tentative D call: TRBD1 (5 bases). The CDR3 has 13 amino acids. Trimming removed 5 bases at V and 2 bases at J, with 10 bases between. In germline, CDR1 is SQVTM, CDR2 ANQGSEA. CDR3 nucleotides: TGCAGCGTTCACAGGACGACCTACAATGAGCAGTTCTTC. It is translated as CSVHRTTYNEQFF.

This clonotype was counted between two and nine times. The chain couples TRBV30 to TRBJ2-1, with D perhaps TRBD1 or TRBD2 (5 bases each). The CDR3 has 15 residues. Trimming shortened V by 7 bases and J by 0 bases, and 16 bases separated the two germline ends. The germline CDR1 and CDR2 sequences are GTSNPN and SVGIG (reference sequence). CDR3 residues: CAFTGWTSSYNEQFF. The CDR3, as DNA: TGTGCCTTCACAGGCTGGACTTCCTCCTACAATGAGCAGTTCTTC.

There are a few counts of this clonotype. The chain employs TRBV4-1 and TRBJ2-3, with D possibly TRBD2 on 5 matching bases. Germline V gives CDR1 MGHRA, CDR2 YSYEKL. V was cut by 0 bases and J by 0 bases, with 10 bases left in between. This CDR3 spans 16 amino acids. CDR3 region: CASSQEYSGSTDTQYF. CDR3 nucleotide sequence: TGCGCCAGCAGCCAAGAGTACAGCGGAAGCACAGATACGCAGTATTTT.

This clonotype occurred a few times. This sequence joins TRBV20-1 and TRBJ2-7, with D hard to call. CDR1 is DFQATT, CDR2 SNEGSKA, per germline (reference sequence). Trimming took off 0 bases at V and 2 bases at J, with 8 bases between the two ends. CDR3 length: 13 residues. Here the CDR3 reads CSARDVITYEQYV. The CDR3 nucleotides are TGCAGTGCTAGAGATGTCATTACCTACGAGCAGTACGTC.

This clonotype was counted many times. V gene TRBV15 combines with J gene TRBJ1-5; 9 bases are shared with TRBD1. CDR1 is LNHNV, CDR2 YYDKDF, per germline (reference sequence). The CDR3 loop spans 15 amino acids. The V segment lost 0 bases and the J segment 6 bases; nucleotides outside the gene matches: 3. DNA of the CDR3: TGTGCCACCAGCAGAGAGGGGACAGGGAGTCAGCCCCAGCATTTT. Translating it yields CATSREGTGSQPQHF.

This clonotype occurred many times. The chain links TRBV2 to TRBJ1-5; TRBD1 might be the D (5 bases). Trimming took off 10 bases at V and 3 bases at J, with 13 bases between the two ends. The germline CDR1 and CDR2 sequences are SNHLY and FYNNEI. The CDR3 totals 13 residues. The CDR3 DNA reads TGTGCCACCAACCGGGACTACAATCAGCCCCAGCATTTT. This sequence encodes CATNRDYNQPQHF.

Note on this clonotype: One end of the junction does not line up with germline, which may come from a read error. V is TRBV4-1 and J is TRBJ2-5, with D possibly matching TRBD1 (6 bases). The V gene's germline CDR1 is MGHRA and CDR2 YSYEKL. CDR3 length: 16 residues. DNA for the CDR3: TGCGCCAGCAGCCAAGAGTTGTGGACAGTCCAAGGGACCCAGTACTTC. Its translation: CASSQELWTVQGTQYF.

The chain carries TRBV11-1 and TRBJ2-5; tentatively, D is TRBD1 (7 bases). CDR3 length: 16 amino acids. V lost 5 bases and J lost 2, with 18 bases in between. Germline V CDR1 and CDR2: SGHAT, FQDESV (reference sequence). The CDR3 sequence: CASSPTGVTGQETQYF. The CDR3 bases are TGTGCCAGCAGCCCAACGGGGGTGACAGGGCAAGAGACCCAGTACTTC.

V usage is TRBV20-1 and J usage is TRBJ2-2; D not resolved. The ends were cut back, 3 bases at V and 9 bases at J, with 14 bases in the middle. Germline assignment: CDR1 DFQATT and CDR2 SNEGSKA (reference sequence). CDR3 length: 13 residues. As DNA, the CDR3 is TGCAGTGCTAGGCGGACGCAGTCAAGGGAGCTGTTTTTT. Translation: CSARRTQSRELFF.

This clonotype showed up many times. The chain links TRBV5-6 to TRBJ2-7, with D uncertain. This CDR3 is 13 amino acids long. Trimming removed 0 bases from V and 3 bases from J, with 7 bases in between. Germline V gene sequence: CDR1 SGHDT, CDR2 YYEEEE. The chain's CDR3 is CASSLAVVYEQYF. The CDR3 DNA reads TGTGCCAGCAGCTTGGCCGTAGTCTACGAGCAGTACTTC.